This T cell receptor (beta chain) was identified in a study of shared T cell receptors in the human thymus (dated by TCRdb to the early 2020s). Describing the broader study: The study examined how self-reactive, shared T-cell receptor alpha chains are generated in the human thymus.

CDR1 and CDR2, looked up from the germline V gene, are MDHEN and SYDVKM. The CDR3 runs 19 amino acids, cysteine and phenylalanine included. The retained sequence is limited to the CDR3, 57 bases, with the frame set at the first base. The junction shows trimming of 3 bases on V and 0 bases on J, plus 23 bases between the germline ends. Receptor libraries were prepared by the immunoSEQ multiplex PCR assay. Not all clones reach the TCRdb copy of this immuneACCESS table, which keeps in-frame sequences only. Checked studies attribute under half of the gap to unresolved V genes and leave the rest unexplained. This sample has some 700,000 clones in its table, and approximately 83% of those were observed once. The top ten clones comprise more than 0.01% of the sample. Regarding this clone: No antigen is known for it. The sample holds no much larger clone one base away, and base qualities are not on file.

These data are also associated with another study on human thymus T cells. Per that second paper: In Finland, the donors were immunologically healthy infants who were having open corrective cardiac surgery for congenital heart defects. The thymus tissue came from surgical resects taken out during corrective cardiac surgery. V and J gene segment usage appeared biased in both thymic and peripheral blood repertoires. Highly overlapping thymic TCR repertoires among unrelated individuals were reported in the related research. TCR alpha and beta repertoires from roughly 8 infant thymus samples and a few related peripheral blood samples were characterized in the study. Donor ages ranging from roughly 6 to 244 days were recorded, and more than 5 male and a couple of female infants were included in the cohort. Thymocytes were freed from the tissue by mechanical means and kept at -70 degrees C as pellets of roughly 9-34 million cells. Genomic DNA was extracted from frozen cell pellets with a QIAsymphony instrument. The immunoSEQ multiplex PCR assay was used to amplify the TCRB and TCRAD loci from a standardized quantity of quality-controlled genomic DNA. The amplicons spanned the V(D)J region and were long enough to cover the CDR3 and allow V and J genes to be identified. Through the commercial immunoSEQ service, the amplicons were sequenced on an Illumina platform. Primer bias and sequencing errors were corrected as previously described, and TCRAD and TCRB definitions were based on the IMGT database. Analysis of the repertoires was done with immunoSEQ Analyzer 3.0 and VDJTools and included basic statistics, V/J segment usage, diversity estimates, rarefaction and pairwise overlap. Chao1, ChaoE, Efron-Thisted, Shannon and inverse Simpson indices were used to estimate diversity, which was also estimated on datasets down-sampled to the smallest sample. Repertoire overlap used strict matching of CDR3 nucleotide sequence, V gene and J gene, with Jaccard-based multidimensional scaling clustering. On average, thymus samples yielded 800,000 or so unique TCRB clonotypes, whereas blood samples yielded about 84,000.

Here the chain combines TRBV28 and TRBJ1-1; a tentative D match to TRBD1 spans 6 bases. Sequenced: thymocytes. The clonotype was recovered from a girl under three years old with a congenital heart defect. Donor details come from another sample of the same person, matched by shared clones. The DNA is TGTGCCAGCAGTTTTCCCAGGGAACAGGGTTCACTTATGAACACTGAAGCTTTCTTT. Its translation is CASSFPREQGSLMNTEAFF.